This TCR beta chain appears in the sequencing data of a study of identifying expanded T cells in peripheral blood. Study-level results: Differentially abundant clones: roughly 1.3 between replicates, 15 to 17 at approximately 14 days, 19 at four. Across healthy donors, higher total template counts meant significantly greater approximately 2-week count variance.

During the collection period, no donor immune events like infections were recorded. As for this clone: What it binds is not known.

The V and J ends lost 0 bases and 0 bases respectively, with 12 bases between them. Germline V gene lookup returns CDR1 SGDLS and CDR2 YYNGEE. CDR3 size: 17 residues. Assay used: immunoSEQ multiplex PCR; TCRdb lists only in-frame clones, some missing. This sample yields around 99,000 clones, of which roughly nine tenths are seen a single time; under 9% belongs to the top ten. The receptor was derived from a person between 18 and 70 years old in good health. The chain has TRBV9 and TRBJ2-2; D possibly corresponds to TRBD2 (6 bases). The sequenced material came from blood. The CDR3 reads CASSVAGAGPNTGELFF. CDR3 coding DNA: TGTGCCAGCAGCGTAGCTGGGGCGGGGCCGAACACCGGGGAGCTGTTTTTT.